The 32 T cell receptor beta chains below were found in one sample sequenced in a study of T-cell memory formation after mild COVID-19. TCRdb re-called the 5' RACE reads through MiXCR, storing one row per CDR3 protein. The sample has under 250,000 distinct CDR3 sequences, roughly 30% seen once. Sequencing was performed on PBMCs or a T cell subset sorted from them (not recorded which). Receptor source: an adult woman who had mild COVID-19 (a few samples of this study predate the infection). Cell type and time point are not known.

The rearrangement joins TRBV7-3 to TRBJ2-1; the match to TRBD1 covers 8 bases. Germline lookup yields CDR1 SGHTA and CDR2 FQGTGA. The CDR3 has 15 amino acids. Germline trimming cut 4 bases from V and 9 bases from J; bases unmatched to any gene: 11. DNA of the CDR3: TGTGCCAGCAGCTCCAGGACAGGGTACCTCAGTGAGCAGTTCTTC. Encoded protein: CASSSRTGYLSEQFF.

CDR3 residues: CASSLGSRGHTGELFF. CDR3 coding DNA: TGTGCCAGCAGCTTGGGGAGCAGGGGGCACACCGGGGAGCTGTTTTTT. The chain carries TRBV7-2 and TRBJ2-2; the match to TRBD1 covers 8 bases. Germline CDR1 reads SGHTA; CDR2 reads FQGNSA. The CDR3 spans 16 residues. After removal of 3 bases from V and 3 bases from J, the junction contained 6 bases not matched to a gene.

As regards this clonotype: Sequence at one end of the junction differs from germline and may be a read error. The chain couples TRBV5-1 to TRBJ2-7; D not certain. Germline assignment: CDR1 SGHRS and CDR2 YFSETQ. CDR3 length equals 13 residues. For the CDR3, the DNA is TGTGCCAGCAGCTTTATGGGTAACCACGAGCAGTACTTC. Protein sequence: CASSFMGNHEQYF.

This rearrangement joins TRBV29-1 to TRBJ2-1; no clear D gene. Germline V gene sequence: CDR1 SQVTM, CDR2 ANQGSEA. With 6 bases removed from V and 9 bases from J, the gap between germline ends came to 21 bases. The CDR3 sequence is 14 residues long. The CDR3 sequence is CSVKMMAGSGEQFF. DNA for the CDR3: TGCAGCGTGAAAATGATGGCCGGGTCTGGTGAGCAGTTCTTC.

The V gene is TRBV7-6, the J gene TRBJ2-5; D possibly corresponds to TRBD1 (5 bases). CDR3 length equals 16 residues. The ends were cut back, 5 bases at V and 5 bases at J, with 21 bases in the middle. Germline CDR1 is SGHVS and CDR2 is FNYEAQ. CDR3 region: CASSPEMAGWLETQYF. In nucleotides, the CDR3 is TGTGCCAGCAGCCCGGAGATGGCAGGGTGGTTGGAGACCCAGTACTTC. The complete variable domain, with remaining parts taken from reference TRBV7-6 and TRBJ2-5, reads GAGVSQSPRYKVTKRGQDVALRCDPISGHVSLYWYRQALGQGPEFLTYFNYEAQQDKSGLPNDRFSAERPEGSISTLTIQRTEQRDSAMYRCASSPEMAGWLETQYFGPGTRLLVL.

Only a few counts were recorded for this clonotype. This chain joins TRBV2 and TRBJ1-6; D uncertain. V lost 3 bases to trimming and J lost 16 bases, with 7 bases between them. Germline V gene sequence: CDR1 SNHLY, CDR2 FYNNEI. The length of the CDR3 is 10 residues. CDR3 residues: CASSDRSLHF. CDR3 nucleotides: TGTGCCAGCAGTGATAGGTCACTCCACTTT.

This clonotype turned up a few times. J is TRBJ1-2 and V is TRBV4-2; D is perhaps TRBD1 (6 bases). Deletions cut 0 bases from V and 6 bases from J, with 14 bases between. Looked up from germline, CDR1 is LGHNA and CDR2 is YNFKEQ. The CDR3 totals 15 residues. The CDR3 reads CASSQDTQGGNGYTF. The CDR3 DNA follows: TGTGCCAGCAGCCAAGATACACAGGGAGGGAATGGCTACACCTTC.

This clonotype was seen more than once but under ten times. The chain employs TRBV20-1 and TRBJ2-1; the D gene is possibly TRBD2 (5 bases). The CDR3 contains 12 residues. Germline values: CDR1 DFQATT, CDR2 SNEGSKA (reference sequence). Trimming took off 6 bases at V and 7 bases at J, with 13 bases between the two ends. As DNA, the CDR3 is TGCAGTGCCAGAATAGCGTCGAATGAGCAGTTCTTC. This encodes CSARIASNEQFF.

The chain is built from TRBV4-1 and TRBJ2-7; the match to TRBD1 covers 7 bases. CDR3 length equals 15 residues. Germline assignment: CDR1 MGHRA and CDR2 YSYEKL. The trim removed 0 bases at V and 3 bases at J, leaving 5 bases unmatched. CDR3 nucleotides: TGCGCCAGCAGCCAAGAACGCAACAGGGGCTACGAGCAGTACTTC. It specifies CASSQERNRGYEQYF.

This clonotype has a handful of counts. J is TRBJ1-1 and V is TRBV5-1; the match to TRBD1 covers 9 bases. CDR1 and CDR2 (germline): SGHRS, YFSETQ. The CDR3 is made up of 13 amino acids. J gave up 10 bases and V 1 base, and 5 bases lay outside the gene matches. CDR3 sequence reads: CASSLSQGAGAFF. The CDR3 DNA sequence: TGCGCCAGCAGCTTGTCACAGGGGGCTGGAGCTTTCTTT.

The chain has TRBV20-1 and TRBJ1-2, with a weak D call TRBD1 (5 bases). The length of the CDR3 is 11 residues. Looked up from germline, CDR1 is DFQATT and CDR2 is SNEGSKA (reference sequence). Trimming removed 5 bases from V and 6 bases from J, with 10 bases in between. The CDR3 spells CSALRGDGYTF. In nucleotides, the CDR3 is TGCAGTGCTCTCCGGGGGGATGGCTACACCTTC.

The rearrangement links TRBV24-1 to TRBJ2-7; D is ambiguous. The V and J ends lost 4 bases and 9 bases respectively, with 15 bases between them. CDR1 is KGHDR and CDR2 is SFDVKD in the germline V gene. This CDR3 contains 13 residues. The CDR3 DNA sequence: TGTGCCACCAGTGAGACGGTGGCAGGTCGGCAGTACTTC. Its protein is CATSETVAGRQYF.

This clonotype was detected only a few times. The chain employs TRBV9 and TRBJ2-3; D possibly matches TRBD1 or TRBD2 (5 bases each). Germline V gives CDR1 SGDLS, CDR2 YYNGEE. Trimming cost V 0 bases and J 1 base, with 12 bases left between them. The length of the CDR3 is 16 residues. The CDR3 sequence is CASSVGDPLGTDTQYF. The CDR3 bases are TGTGCCAGCAGCGTAGGGGACCCCCTCGGCACAGATACGCAGTATTTT. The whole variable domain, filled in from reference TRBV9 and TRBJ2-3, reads DSGVTQTPKHLITATGQRVTLRCSPRSGDLSVYWYQQSLDQGLQFLIQYYNGEERAKGNILERFSAQQFPDLHSELNLSSLELGDSALYFCASSVGDPLGTDTQYFGPGTRLTVL.

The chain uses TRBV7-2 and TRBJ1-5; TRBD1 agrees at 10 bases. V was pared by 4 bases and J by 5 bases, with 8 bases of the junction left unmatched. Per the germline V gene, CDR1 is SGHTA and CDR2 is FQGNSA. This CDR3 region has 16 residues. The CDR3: CASSSTGGGKHQPQHF. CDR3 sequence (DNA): TGTGCCAGCAGCTCGACAGGGGGCGGCAAGCATCAGCCCCAGCATTTT. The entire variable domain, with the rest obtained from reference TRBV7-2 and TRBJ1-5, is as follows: GAGVSQSPSNKVTEKGKDVELRCDPISGHTALYWYRQSLGQGLEFLIYFQGNSAPDKSGLPSDRFSAERTGGSVSTLTIQRTQQEDSAVYLCASSSTGGGKHQPQHFGDGTRLSIL.

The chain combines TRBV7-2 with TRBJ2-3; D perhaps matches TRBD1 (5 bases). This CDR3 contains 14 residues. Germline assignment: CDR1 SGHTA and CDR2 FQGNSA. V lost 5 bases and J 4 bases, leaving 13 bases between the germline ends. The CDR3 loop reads CASSRWTSPDTQYF. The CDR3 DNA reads TGTGCCAGCAGCAGGTGGACAAGCCCAGATACGCAGTATTTT.

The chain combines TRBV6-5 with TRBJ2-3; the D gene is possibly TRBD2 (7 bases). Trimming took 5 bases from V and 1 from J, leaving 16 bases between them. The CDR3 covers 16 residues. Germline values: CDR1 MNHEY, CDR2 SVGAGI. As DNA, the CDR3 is TGTGCCAGCAGTCACCTTAAAGGGGGGGGCACAGATACGCAGTATTTT. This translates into CASSHLKGGGTDTQYF.

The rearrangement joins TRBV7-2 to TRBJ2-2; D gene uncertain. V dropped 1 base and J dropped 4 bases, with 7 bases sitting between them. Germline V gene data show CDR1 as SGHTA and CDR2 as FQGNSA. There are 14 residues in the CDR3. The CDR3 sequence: CASSLVSGTGELFF. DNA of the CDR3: TGTGCCAGCAGCTTAGTTTCCGGCACCGGGGAGCTGTTTTTT. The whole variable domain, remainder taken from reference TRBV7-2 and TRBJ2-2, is GAGVSQSPSNKVTEKGKDVELRCDPISGHTALYWYRQSLGQGLEFLIYFQGNSAPDKSGLPSDRFSAERTGGSVSTLTIQRTQQEDSAVYLCASSLVSGTGELFFGEGSRLTVL.

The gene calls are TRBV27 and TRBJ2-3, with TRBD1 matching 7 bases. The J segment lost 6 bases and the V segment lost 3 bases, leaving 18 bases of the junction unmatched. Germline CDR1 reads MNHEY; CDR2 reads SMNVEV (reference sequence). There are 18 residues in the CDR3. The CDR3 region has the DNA TGTGCCAGCAGTTTTAGAATATTACAGGGGAAGGGGAGTGATACGCAGTATTTT. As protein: CASSFRILQGKGSDTQYF.

Here the CDR3 reads CASSITTGTALSGELFF. The CDR3 nucleotides read TGTGCCAGCAGCATAACCACCGGGACAGCCCTATCGGGGGAGCTGTTTTTT. V usage is TRBV5-5 and J usage is TRBJ2-2, with 7 bases that match TRBD1. The CDR3 covers 17 residues. V trimming: 4 bases; J trimming: 8 bases; junction bases outside the gene matches: 17. The germline gives CDR1 SGHKS, CDR2 YYEKEE (reference sequence).

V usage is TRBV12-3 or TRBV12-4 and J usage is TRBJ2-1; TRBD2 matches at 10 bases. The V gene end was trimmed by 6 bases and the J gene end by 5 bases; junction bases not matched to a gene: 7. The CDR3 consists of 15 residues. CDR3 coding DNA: TGTGCCAGCAGGCCCGGGACTAGCGAAAACAATGAGCAGTTCTTC. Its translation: CASRPGTSENNEQFF.

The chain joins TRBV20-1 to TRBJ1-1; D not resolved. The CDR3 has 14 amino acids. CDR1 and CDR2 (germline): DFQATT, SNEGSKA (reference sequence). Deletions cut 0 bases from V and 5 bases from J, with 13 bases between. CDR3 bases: TGCAGTGCTAGAGATTTTACGGGTTGGACTGAAGCTTTCTTT. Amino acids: CSARDFTGWTEAFF.

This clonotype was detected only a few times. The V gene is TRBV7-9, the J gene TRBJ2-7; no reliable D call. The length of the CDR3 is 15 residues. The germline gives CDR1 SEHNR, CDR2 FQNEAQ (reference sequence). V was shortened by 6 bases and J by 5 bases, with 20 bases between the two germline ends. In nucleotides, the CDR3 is TGTGCCAGCAGAAATACCGGGCCCGATCTTCACGAGCAGTACTTC. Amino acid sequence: CASRNTGPDLHEQYF.

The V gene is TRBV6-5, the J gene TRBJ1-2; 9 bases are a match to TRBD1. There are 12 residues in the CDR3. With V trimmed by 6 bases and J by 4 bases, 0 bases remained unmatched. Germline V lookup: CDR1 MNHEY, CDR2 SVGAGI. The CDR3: CASRTGGYGYTF. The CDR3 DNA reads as TGTGCCAGCAGGACAGGGGGCTATGGCTACACCTTC.

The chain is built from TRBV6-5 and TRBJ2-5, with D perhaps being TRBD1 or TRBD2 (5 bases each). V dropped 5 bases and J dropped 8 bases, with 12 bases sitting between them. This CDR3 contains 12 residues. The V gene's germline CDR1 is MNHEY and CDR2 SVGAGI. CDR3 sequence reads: CASSRDRRTQYF. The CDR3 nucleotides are TGTGCCAGCAGTCGGGACCGACGAACCCAGTACTTC.

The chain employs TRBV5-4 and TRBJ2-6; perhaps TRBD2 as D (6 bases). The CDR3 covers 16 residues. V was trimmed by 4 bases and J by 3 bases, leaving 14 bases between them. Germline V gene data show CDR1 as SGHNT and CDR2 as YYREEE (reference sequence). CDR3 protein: CASSRPGGFGANVLTF. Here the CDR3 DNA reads TGTGCCAGCAGCCGCCCAGGAGGGTTTGGGGCCAACGTCCTGACTTTC.

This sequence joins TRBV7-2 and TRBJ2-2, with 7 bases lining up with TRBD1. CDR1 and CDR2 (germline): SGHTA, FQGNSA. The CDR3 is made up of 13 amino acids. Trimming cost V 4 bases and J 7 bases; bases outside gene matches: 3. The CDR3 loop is CASSSRGFGELFF. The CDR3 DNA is TGTGCCAGCAGCTCCAGGGGGTTCGGGGAGCTGTTTTTT. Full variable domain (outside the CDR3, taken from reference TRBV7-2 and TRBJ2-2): GAGVSQSPSNKVTEKGKDVELRCDPISGHTALYWYRQSLGQGLEFLIYFQGNSAPDKSGLPSDRFSAERTGGSVSTLTIQRTQQEDSAVYLCASSSRGFGELFFGEGSRLTVL.

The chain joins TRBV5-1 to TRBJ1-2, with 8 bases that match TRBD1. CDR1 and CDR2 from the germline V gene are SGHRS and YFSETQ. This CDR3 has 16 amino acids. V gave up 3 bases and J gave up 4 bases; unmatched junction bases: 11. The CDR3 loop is CASSSGLGQDPYGYTF. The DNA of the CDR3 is TGCGCCAGCAGCTCGGGGCTGGGACAGGACCCCTATGGCTACACCTTC. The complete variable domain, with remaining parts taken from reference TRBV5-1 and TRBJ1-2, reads KAGVTQTPRYLIKTRGQQVTLSCSPISGHRSVSWYQQTPGQGLQFLFEYFSETQRNKGNFPGRFSGRQFSNSRSEMNVSTLELGDSALYLCASSSGLGQDPYGYTFGSGTRLTVV.

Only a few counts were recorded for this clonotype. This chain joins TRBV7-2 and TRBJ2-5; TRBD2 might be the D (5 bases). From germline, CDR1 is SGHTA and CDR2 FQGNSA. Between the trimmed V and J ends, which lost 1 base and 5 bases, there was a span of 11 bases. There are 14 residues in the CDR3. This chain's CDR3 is CASSLGAVSETQYF. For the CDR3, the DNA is TGTGCCAGCAGCTTAGGAGCGGTCTCGGAGACCCAGTACTTC.

CDR3 DNA: TGTGCCAGCAAACCCGGGCCCTCCTACGAGCAGTACTTC. It translates to CASKPGPSYEQYF. V usage is TRBV7-8 and J usage is TRBJ2-7; D not resolved. V was shortened by 7 bases and J by 0 bases, with 10 bases between the two germline ends. CDR3 length: 13 residues. Germline V CDR1 and CDR2: SGHVS, FQNEAQ.

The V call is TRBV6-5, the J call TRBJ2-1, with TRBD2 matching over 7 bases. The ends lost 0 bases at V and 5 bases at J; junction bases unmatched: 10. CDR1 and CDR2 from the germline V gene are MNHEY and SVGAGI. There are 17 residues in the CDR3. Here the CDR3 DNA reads TGTGCCAGCAGTTACTCAGTCATCGCGGGAGCCGACAATGAGCAGTTCTTC. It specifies CASSYSVIAGADNEQFF.

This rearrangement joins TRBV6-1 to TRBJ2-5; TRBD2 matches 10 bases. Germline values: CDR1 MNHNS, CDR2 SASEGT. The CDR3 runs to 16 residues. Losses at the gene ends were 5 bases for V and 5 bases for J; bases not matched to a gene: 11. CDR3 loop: CASSPFSLAGVETQYF. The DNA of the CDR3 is TGTGCCAGCAGTCCCTTTTCGCTAGCGGGGGTTGAGACCCAGTACTTC.

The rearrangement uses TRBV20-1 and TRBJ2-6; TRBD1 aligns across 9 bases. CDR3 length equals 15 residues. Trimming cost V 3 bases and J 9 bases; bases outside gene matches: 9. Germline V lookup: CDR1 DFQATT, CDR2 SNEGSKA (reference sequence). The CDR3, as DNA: TGCAGTGCTAGTACGGGACAGGGCGATGTCAACGTCCTGACTTTC. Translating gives CSASTGQGDVNVLTF.